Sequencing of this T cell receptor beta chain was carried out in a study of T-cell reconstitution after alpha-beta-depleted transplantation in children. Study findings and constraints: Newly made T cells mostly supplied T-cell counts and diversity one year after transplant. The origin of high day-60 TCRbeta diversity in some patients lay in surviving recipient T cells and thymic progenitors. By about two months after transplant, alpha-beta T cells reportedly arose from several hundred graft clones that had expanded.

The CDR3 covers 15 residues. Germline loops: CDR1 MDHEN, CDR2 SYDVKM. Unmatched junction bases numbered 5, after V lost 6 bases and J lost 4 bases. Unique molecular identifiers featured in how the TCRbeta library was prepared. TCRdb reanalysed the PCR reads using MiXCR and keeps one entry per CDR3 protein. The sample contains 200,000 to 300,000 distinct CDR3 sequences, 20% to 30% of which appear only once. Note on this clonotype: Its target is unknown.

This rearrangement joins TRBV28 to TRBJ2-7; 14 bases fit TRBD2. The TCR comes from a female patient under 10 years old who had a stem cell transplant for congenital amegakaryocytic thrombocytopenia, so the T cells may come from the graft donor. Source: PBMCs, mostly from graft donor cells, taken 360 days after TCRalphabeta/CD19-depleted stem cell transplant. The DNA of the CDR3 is TGTGCCAGCAGCCTGGGACTAGCGGGAGATTACGAGCAGTACTTC. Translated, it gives CASSLGLAGDYEQYF.